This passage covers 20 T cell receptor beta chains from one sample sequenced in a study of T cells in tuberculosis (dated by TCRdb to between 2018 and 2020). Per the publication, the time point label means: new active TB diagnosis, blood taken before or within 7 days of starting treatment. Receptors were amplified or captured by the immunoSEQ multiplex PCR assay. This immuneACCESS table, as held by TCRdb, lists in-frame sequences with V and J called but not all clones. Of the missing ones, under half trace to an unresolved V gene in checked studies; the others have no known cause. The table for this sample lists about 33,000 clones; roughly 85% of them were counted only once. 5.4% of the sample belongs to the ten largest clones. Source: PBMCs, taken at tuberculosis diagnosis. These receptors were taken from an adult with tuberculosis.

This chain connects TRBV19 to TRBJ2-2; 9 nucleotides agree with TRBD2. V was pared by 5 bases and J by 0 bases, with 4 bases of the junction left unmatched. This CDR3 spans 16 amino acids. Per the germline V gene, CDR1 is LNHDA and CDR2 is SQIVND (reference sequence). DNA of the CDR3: TGTGCCAGTAGTGTCCTAGCGGGGCCGAACACCGGGGAGCTGTTTTTT. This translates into CASSVLAGPNTGELFF.

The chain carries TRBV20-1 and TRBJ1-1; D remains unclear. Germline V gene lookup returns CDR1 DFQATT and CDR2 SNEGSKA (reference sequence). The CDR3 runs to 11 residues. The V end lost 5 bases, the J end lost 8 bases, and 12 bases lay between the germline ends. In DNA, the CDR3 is TGCAGTGCTCTCACTACCGTGGAAGCTTTCTTT. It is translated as CSALTTVEAFF.

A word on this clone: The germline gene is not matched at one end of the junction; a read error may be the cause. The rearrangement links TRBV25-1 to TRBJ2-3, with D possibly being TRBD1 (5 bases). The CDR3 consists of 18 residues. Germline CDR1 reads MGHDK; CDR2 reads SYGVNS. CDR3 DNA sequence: TGTGCCAGCAGTGATACATTCCCGACGAGCCGTAGCACAGGTACGCAGTATTTT. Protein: CASSDTFPTSRSTGTQYF.

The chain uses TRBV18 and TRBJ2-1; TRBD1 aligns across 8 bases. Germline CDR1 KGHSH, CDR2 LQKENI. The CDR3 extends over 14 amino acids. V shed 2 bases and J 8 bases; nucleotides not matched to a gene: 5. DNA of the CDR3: TGTGCCAGCTCACCAGTTGGACAGGGCTATGAGCAGTTCTTC. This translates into CASSPVGQGYEQFF.

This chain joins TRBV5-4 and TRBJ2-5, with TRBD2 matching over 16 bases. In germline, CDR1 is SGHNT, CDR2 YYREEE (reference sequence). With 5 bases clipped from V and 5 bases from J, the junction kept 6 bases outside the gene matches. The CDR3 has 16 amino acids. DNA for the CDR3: TGTGCCAGCAGTGCGGGACTAGCGGGAGGGTTGGAGACCCAGTACTTC. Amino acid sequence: CASSAGLAGGLETQYF.

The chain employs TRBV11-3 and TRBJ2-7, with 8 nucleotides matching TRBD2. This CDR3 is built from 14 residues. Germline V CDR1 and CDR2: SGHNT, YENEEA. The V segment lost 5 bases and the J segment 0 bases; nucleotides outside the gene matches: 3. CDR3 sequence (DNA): TGTGCCAGCAGCCTAGCGGGTAGCTCCTACGAGCAGTACTTC. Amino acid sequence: CASSLAGSSYEQYF. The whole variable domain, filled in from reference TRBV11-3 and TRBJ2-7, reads EAGVVQSPRYKIIEKKQPVAFWCNPISGHNTLYWYLQNLGQGPELLIRYENEEAVDDSQLPKDRFSAERLKGVDSTLKIQPAELGDSAVYLCASSLAGSSYEQYFGPGTRLTVT.

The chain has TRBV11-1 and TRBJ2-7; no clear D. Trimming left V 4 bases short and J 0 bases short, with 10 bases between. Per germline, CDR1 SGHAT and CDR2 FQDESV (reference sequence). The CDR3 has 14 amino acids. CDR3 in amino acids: CASSSPLSSYEQYF. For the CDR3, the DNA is TGTGCCAGCAGCTCTCCCCTGAGCTCCTACGAGCAGTACTTC. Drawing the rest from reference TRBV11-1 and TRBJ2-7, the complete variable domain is EAEVAQSPRYKITEKSQAVAFWCDPISGHATLYWYRQILGQGPELLVQFQDESVVDDSQLPKDRFSAERLKGVDSTLKIQPAELGDSAMYLCASSSPLSSYEQYFGPGTRLTVT.

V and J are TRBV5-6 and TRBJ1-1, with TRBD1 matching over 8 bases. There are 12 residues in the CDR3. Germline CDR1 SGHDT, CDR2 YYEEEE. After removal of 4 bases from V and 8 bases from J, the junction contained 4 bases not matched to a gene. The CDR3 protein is CASSRDRTEAFF. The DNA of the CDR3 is TGTGCCAGCAGCCGGGACAGGACCGAAGCTTTCTTT. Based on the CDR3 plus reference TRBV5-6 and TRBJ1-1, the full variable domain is DAGVTQSPTHLIKTRGQQVTLRCSPKSGHDTVSWYQQALGQGPQFIFQYYEEEERQRGNFPDRFSGHQFPNYSSELNVNALLLGDSALYLCASSRDRTEAFFGQGTRLTVV.

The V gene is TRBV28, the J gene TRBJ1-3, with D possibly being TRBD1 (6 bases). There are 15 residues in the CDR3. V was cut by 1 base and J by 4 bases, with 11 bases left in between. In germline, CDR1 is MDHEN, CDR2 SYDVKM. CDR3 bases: TGTGCCAGCAGTTTATTGGGGGGGCCCGGAAACACCATATATTTT. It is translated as CASSLLGGPGNTIYF.

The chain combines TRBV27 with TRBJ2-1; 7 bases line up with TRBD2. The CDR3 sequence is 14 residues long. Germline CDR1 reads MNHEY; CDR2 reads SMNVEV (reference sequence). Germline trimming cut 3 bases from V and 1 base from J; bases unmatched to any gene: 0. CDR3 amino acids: CASSFSGSYNEQFF. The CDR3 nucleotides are TGTGCCAGCAGTTTTAGCGGGTCCTACAATGAGCAGTTCTTC.

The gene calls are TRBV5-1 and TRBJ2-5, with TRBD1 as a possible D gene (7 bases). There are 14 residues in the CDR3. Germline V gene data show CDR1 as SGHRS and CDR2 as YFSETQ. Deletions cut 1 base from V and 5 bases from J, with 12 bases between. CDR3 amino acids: CASSLTGAGETQYF. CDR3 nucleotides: TGCGCCAGCAGCTTGACAGGGGCGGGGGAGACCCAGTACTTC.

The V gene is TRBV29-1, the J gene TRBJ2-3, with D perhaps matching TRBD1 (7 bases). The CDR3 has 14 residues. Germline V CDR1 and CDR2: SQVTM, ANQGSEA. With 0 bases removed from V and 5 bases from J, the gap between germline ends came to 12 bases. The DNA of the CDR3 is TGCAGCGTTGAAGATCCCAGGGGGGAAGATACGCAGTATTTT. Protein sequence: CSVEDPRGEDTQYF.

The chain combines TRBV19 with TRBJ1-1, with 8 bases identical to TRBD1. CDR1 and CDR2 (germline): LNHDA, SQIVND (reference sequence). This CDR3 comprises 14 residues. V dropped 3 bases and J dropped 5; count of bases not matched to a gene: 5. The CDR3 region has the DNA TGTGCCAGTAGTATTCGACAGGGGAGAACTGAAGCTTTCTTT. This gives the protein CASSIRQGRTEAFF. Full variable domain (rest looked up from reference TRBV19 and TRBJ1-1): DGGITQSPKYLFRKEGQNVTLSCEQNLNHDAMYWYRQDPGQGLRLIYYSQIVNDFQKGDIAEGYSVSREKKESFPLTVTSAQKNPTAFYLCASSIRQGRTEAFFGQGTRLTVV.

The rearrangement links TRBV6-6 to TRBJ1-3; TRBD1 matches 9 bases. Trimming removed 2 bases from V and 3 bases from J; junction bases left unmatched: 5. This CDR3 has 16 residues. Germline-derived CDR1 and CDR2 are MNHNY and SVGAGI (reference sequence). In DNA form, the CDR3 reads TGTGCCAGCAGTTACAAAACAGGGGGCAGTGGAAACACCATATATTTT. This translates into CASSYKTGGSGNTIYF.

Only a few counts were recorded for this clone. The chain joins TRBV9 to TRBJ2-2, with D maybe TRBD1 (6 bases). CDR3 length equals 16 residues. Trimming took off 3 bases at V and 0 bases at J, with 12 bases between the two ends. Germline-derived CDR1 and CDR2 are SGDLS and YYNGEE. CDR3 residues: CASSAGSGANTGELFF. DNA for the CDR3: TGTGCCAGCAGCGCCGGTTCAGGGGCGAACACCGGGGAGCTGTTTTTT.

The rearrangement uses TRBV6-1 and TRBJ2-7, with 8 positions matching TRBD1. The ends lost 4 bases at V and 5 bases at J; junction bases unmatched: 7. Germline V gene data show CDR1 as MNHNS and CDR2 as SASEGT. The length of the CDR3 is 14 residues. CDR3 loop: CASSVDRGTDEQYF. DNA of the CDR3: TGTGCCAGCAGTGTCGACAGGGGTACCGACGAGCAGTACTTC.

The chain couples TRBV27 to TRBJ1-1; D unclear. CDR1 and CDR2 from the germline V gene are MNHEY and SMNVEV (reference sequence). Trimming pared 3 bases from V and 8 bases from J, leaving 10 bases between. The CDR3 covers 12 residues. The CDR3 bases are TGTGCCAGCAGTTTCCCTTCGGGGGAAGCTTTCTTT. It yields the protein CASSFPSGEAFF.

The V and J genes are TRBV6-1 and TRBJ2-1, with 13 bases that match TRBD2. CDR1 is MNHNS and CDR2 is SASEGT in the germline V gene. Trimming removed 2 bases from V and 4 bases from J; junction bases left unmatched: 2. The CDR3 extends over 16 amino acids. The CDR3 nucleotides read TGTGCCAGCAGTGAACGGGGACTAGCGGGGTACAATGAGCAGTTCTTC. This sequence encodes CASSERGLAGYNEQFF.

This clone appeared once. The CDR3 DNA reads as TGTGCCAGCAGCTTAGTCGGGACTGGTGGGGATGAGCAGTTCTTC. This sequence encodes CASSLVGTGGDEQFF. The chain links TRBV7-6 to TRBJ2-1; D might be TRBD2 (6 bases). V was trimmed by 1 base and J by 8 bases, leaving 15 bases between them. Germline CDR1 reads SGHVS; CDR2 reads FNYEAQ. The CDR3 totals 15 residues.

CDR3 nucleotides: TGTGCCAGCTCACCACTCCCTTTGGACAGGGTCGACGCTTTCTTT. Protein: CASSPLPLDRVDAFF. The chain carries TRBV18 and TRBJ1-1; TRBD1 matches 8 bases. With 1 base clipped from V and 11 bases from J, the junction kept 12 bases outside the gene matches. The CDR3 runs 15 residues. CDR1 KGHSH and CDR2 LQKENI come from the germline V gene.